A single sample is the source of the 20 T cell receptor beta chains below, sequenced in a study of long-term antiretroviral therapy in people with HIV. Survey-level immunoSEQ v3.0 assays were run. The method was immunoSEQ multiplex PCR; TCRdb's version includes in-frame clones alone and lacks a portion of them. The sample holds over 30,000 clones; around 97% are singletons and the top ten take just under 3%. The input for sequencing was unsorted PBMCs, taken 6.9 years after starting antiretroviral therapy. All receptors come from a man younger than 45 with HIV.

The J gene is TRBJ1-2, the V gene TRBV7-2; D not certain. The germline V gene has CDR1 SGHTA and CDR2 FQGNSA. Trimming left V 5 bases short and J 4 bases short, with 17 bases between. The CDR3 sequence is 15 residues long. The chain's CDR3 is CASSPPPAGAYGYTF. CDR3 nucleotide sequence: TGTGCCAGCAGCCCCCCACCGGCAGGCGCCTATGGCTACACCTTC.

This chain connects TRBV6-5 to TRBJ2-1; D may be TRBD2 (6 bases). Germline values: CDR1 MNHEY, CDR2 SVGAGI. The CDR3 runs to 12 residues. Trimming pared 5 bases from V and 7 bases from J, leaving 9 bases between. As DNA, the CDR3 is TGTGCCAGCAGTCGAGGAGGGAATGAGCAGTTCTTC. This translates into CASSRGGNEQFF.

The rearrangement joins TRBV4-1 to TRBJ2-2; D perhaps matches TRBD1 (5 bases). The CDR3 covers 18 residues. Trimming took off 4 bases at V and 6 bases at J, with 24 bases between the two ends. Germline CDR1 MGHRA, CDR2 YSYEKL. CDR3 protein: CASSPRPGKTGSAGELFF. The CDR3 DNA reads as TGCGCCAGCAGCCCTCGCCCAGGCAAAACAGGTTCCGCCGGGGAGCTGTTTTTT.

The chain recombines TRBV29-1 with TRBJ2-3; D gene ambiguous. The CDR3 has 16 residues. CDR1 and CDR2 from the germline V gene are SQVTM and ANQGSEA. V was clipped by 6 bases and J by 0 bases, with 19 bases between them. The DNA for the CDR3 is TGCAGCGTCCTCGCCGGGCTACACGCTAGCACAGATACGCAGTATTTT. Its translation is CSVLAGLHASTDTQYF.

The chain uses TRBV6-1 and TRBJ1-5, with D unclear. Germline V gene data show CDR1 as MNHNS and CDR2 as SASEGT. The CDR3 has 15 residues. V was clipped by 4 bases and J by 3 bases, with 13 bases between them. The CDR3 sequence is CASSAISGTNQPQHF. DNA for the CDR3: TGTGCCAGCAGTGCTATCAGCGGCACCAATCAGCCCCAGCATTTT.

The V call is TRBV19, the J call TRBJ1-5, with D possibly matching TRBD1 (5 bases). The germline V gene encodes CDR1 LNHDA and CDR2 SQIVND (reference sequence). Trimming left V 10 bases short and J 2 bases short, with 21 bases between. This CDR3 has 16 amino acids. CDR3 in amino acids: CATTRKFRGGNQPQHF. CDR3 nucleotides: TGTGCCACCACACGCAAGTTCCGGGGCGGCAATCAGCCCCAGCATTTT.

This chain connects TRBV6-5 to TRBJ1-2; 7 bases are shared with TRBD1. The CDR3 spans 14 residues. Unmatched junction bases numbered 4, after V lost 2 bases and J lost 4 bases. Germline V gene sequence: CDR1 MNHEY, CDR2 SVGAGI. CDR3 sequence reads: CASSYLDRAYGYTF. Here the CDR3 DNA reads TGTGCCAGCAGTTACCTAGACAGGGCCTATGGCTACACCTTC.

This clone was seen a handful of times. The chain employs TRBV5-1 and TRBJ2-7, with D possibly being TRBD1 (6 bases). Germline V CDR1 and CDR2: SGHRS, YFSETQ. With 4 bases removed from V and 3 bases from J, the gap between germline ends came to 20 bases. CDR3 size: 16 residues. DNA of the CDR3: TGCGCCAGCAGCCCGTCCCGGGACACTGTAATCTACGAGCAGTACTTC. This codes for CASSPSRDTVIYEQYF.

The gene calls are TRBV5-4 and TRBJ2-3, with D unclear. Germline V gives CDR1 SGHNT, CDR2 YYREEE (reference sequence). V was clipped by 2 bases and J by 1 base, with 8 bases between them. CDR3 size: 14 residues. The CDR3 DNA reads TGTGCCAGCAGCTTTGAGCTGGGCACAGATACGCAGTATTTT. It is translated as CASSFELGTDTQYF.

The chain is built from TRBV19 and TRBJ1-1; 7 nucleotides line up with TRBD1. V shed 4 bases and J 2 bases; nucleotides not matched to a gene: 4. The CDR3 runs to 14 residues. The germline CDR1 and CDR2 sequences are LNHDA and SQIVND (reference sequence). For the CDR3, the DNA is TGTGCCAGTAGTAAGGGACAGCTAAACACTGAAGCTTTCTTT. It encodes CASSKGQLNTEAFF.

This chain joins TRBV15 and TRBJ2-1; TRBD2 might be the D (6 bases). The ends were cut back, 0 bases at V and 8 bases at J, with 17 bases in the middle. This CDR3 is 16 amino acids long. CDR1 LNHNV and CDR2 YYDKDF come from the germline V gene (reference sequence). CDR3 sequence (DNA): TGTGCCACCAGCAGAGACACTAGCAAGGAGTGGCATGAGCAGTTCTTC. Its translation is CATSRDTSKEWHEQFF. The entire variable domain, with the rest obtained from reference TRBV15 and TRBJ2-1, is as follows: DAMVIQNPRYQVTQFGKPVTLSCSQTLNHNVMYWYQQKSSQAPKLLFHYYDKDFNNEADTPDNFQSRRPNTSFCFLDIRSPGLGDTAMYLCATSRDTSKEWHEQFFGPGTRLTVL.

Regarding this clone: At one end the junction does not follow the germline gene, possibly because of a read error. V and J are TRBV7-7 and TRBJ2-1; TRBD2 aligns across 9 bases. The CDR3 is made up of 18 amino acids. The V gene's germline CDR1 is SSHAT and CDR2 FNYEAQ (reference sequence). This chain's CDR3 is CASSLGPVSSGTYNEQFF. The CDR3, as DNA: TGTGCTAGCAGCTTAGGCCCCGTTTCTAGCGGGACTTACAATGAGCAGTTCTTC.

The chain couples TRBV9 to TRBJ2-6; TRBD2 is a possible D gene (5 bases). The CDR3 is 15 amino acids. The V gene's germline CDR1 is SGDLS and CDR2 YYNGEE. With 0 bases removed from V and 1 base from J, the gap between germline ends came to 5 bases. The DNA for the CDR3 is TGTGCCAGCAGCGTAGCGGGGTCTGGGGCCAACGTCCTGACTTTC. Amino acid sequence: CASSVAGSGANVLTF.

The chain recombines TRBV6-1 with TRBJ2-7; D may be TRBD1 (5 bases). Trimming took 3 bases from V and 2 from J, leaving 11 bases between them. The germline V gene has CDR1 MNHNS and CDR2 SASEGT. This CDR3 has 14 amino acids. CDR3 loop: CASSELGQTYEQYF. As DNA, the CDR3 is TGTGCCAGCAGTGAGCTAGGACAAACCTACGAGCAGTACTTC.

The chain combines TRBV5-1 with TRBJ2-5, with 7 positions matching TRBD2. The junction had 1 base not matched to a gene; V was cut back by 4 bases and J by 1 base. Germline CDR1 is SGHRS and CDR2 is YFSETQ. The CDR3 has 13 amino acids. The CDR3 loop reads CASSRLAQETQYF. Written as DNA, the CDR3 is TGCGCCAGCAGCCGACTAGCCCAAGAGACCCAGTACTTC.

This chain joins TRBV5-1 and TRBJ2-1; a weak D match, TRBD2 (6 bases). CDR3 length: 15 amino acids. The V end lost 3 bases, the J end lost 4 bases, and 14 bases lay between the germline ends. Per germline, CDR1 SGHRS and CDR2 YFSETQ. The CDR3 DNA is TGCGCCAGCAGCTCATCTATGGGGAGGTACAATGAGCAGTTCTTC. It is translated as CASSSSMGRYNEQFF.

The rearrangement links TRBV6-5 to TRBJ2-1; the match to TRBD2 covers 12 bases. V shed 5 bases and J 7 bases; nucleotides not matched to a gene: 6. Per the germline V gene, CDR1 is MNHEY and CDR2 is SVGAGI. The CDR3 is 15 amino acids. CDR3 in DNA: TGTGCCAGCAGTCTAGCGGGAGGGGGGGGGAATGAGCAGTTCTTC. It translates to CASSLAGGGGNEQFF.

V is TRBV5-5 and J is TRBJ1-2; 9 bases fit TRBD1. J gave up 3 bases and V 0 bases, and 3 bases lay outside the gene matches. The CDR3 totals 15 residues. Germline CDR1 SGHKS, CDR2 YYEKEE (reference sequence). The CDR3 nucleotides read TGTGCCAGCAGCTTGGGGACAGGGGCCGACTATGGCTACACCTTC. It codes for CASSLGTGADYGYTF.

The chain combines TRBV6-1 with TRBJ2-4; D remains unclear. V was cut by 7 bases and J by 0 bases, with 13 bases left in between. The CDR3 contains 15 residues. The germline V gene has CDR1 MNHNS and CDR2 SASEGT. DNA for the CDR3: TGTGCCAGCAACTCCCCTGGCTTAGCCAAAAACATTCAGTACTTC. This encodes CASNSPGLAKNIQYF.

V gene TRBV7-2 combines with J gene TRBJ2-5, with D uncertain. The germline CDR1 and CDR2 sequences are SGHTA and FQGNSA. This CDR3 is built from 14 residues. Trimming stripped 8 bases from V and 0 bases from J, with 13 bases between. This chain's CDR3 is CASGPRPYQETQYF. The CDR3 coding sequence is TGTGCCAGCGGGCCGAGGCCGTACCAAGAGACCCAGTACTTC.